The rows below give T cell receptor beta chains drawn from one sample of a study of technical replicates of blood from a few donors. Produced via immunoSEQ multiplex PCR; TCRdb's table is partial and in-frame only. The table lists approximately 87,000 clones, approximately 95% of them singletons. Sequencing used T cells isolated from PBMCs. The receptors stem from a human donor in good health. Both conserved end residues are part of each CDR3. D genes are given only for firm matches.

TRBJ1-1 | TRBV14 | - | TGTGCCAGCAGCCAAGAATCCGGGCTCGCGGGGACTGAAGCTTTCTTT | CASSQESGLAGTEAFF
TRBJ2-2 | TRBV4-2 | TRBD1 | TGTGCCAGCAGCCAAGCTCTAGGTTGGGGACAGGGGACCACCGGGGAGCTGTTTTTT | CASSQALGWGQGTTGELFF
TRBJ2-7 | TRBV30 | - | TGTGCCTGGAGTCGGGGTTCGGGGCAGTACTTC | CAWSRGSGQYF
TRBJ1-2 | TRBV4-2 | TRBD1 | TGTGCCAGCAGACCGGGACAGGGGAAGTATGGCTACACCTTC | CASRPGQGKYGYTF
TRBJ1-1 | TRBV19 | TRBD1 | TGTGCCAGTAGTGTCCGGGACAGGGGGCCTCGTACTGAAGCTTTCTTT | CASSVRDRGPRTEAFF
TRBJ1-4 | TRBV28 | - | TGTGCCAGCATGTTCTCACTTGCAACTAATGAAAAACTGTTTTTT | CASMFSLATNEKLFF
TRBJ2-6 | TRBV5-8 | TRBD1 | TGTGCCAGCTTCAAGTACAGGGGGCAAGGGGCCAACGTCCTGACTTTC | CASFKYRGQGANVLTF
TRBJ2-1 | TRBV4-1 | TRBD1 | TGCGCCAGCAGTAATCCGGGACAGGGGAGTGAGCAGTTCTTC | CASSNPGQGSEQFF
TRBJ2-6 | TRBV13 | TRBD1 | TGTGCCAGCAGCCCAGACAGGGCTGGGGCCAACGTCCTGACTTTC | CASSPDRAGANVLTF
TRBJ2-7 | TRBV7-8 | - | TGTGCCAGCAGCTTACGACAGGTCCGCTACGAGCAGTACTTC | CASSLRQVRYEQYF
TRBJ2-7 | TRBV2 | TRBD2 | TGTGCCAGCAGTGAATTAGGGACTAGCGGGACGACCTACGAGCAGTACTTC | CASSELGTSGTTYEQYF